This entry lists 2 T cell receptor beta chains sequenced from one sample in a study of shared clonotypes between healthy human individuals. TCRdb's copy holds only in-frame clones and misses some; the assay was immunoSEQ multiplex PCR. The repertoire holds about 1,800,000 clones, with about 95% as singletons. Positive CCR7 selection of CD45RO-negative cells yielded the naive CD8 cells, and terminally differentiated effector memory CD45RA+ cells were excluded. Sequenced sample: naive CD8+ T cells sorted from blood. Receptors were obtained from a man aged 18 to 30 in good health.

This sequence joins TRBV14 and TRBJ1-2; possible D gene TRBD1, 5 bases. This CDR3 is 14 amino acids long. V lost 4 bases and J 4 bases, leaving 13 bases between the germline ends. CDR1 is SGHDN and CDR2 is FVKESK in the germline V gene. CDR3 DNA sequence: TGTGCCAGCAGCCGGGACTCTGGATCCTATGGCTACACCTTC. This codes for CASSRDSGSYGYTF.

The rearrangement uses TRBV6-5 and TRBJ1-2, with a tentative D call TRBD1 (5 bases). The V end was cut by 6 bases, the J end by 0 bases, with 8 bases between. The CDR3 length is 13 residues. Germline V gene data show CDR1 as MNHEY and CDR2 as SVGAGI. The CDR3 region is CASRPGANYGYTF. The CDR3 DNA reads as TGTGCCAGCAGACCGGGGGCTAACTATGGCTACACCTTC.